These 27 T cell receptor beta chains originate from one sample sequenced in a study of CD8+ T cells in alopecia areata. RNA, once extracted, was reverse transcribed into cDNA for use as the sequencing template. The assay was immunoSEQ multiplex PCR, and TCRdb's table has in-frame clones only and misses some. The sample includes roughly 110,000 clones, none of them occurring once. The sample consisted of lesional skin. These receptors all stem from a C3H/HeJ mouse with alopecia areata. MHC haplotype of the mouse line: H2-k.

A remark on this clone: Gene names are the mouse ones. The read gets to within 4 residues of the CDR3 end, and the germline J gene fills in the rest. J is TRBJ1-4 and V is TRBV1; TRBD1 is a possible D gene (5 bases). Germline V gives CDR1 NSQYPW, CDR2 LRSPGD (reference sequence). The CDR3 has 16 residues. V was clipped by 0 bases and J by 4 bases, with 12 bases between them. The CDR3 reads CTCSADRAGSNERLFF. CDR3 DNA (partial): TGCACCTGCAGTGCAGATCGGGCAGGGAGCAACGAA.

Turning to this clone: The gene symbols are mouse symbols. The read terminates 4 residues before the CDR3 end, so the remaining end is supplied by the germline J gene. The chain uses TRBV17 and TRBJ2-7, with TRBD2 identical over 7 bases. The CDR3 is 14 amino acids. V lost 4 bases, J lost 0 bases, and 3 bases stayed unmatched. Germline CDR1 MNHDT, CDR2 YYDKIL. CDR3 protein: CASSNWGSSYEQYF. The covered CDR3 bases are TGTGCTAGCAGTAACTGGGGATCCTCCTAT. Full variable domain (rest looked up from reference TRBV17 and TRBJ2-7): DTTVKQNPRYKLARVGKPVNLICSQTMNHDTMYWYQKKPNQAPKLLLFYYDKILNREADTFEKFQSSRPNNSFCSLYIGSAGLEYSAMYLCASSNWGSSYEQYFGPGTRLTVL.

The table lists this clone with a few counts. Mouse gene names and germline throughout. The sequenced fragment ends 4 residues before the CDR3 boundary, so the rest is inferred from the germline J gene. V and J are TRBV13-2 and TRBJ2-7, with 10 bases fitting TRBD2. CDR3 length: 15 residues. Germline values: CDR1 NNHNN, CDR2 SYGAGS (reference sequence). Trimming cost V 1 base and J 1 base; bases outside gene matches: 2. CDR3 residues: CASGDLDWGSYEQYF. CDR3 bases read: TGTGCCAGCGGTGATCTGGACTGGGGGTCCTAT.

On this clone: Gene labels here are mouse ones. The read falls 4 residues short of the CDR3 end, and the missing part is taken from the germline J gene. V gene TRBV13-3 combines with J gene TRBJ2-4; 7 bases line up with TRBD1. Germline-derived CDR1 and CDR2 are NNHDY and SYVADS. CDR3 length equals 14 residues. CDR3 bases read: TGTGCCAGCAGTGGGGGACAGCCGGGGAAC. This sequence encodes CASSGGQPGN. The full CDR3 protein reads CASSGGQPGNTLYF.

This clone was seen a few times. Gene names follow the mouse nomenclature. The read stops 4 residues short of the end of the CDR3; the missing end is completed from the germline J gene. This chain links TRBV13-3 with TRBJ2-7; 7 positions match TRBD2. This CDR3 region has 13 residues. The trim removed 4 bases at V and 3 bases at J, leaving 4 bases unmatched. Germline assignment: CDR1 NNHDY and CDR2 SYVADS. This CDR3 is CASSQTGIYEQYF. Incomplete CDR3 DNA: TGTGCCAGCAGTCAGACTGGGATCTAT.

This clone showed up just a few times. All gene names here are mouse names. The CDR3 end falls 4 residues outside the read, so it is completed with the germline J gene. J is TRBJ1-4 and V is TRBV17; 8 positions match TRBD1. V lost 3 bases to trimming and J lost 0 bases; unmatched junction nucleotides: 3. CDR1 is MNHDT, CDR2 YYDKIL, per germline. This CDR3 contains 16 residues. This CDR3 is CASSSYRGISNERLFF. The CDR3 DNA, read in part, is TGTGCTAGCAGTAGTTACAGGGGGATTTCCAACGAA.

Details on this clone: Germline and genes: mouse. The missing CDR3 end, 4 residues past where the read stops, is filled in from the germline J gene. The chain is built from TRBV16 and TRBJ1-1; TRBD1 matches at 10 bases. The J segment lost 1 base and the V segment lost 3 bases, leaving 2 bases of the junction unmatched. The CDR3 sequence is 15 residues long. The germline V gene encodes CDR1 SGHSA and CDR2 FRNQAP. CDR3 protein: CASSFGTGVNTEVFF. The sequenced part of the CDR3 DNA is TGTGCAAGCAGCTTTGGGACAGGGGTAAACACA.

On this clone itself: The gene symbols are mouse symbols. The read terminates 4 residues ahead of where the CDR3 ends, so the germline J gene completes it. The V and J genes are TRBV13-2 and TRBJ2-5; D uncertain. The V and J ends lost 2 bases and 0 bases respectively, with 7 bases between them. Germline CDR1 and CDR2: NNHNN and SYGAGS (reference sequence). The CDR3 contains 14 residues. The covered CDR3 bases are TGTGCCAGCGGTGAGACAATTAACCAAGAC. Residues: CASGETINQD. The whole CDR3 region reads CASGETINQDTQYF.

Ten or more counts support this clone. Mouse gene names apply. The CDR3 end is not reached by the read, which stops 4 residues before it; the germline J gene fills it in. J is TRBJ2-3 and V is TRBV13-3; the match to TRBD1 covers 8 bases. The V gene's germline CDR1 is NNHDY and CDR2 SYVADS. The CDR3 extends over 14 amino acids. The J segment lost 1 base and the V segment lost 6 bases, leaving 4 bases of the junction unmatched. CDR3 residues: CASKTGDGAETLYF. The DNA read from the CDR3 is TGTGCCAGCAAGACAGGGGATGGTGCAGAA.

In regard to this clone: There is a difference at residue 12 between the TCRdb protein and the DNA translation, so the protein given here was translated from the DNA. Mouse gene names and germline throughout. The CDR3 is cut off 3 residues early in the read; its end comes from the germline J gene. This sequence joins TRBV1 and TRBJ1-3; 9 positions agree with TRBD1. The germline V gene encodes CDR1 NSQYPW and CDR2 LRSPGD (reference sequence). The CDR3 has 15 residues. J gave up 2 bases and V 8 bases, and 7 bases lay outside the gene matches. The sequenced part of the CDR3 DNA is TGCACCTGCGAACAGGGACAGGGAGCTGGAAATACG. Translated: CTCEQGQGAGNT. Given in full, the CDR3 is CTCEQGQGAGNTLYF.

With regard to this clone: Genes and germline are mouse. CDR3: CASSDAGTARSSYEQYF. CDR3 DNA, as far as it was read: TGTGCCAGCAGTGATGCAGGGACTGCCAGGAGCTCCTAT. This chain joins TRBV13-3 and TRBJ2-7, with TRBD2 identical over 7 bases. Read sequence stops 4 residues before the CDR3 end, and the germline J gene provides the missing end. CDR3 length equals 17 residues. V lost 0 bases, J lost 0 bases, and 9 bases stayed unmatched. Germline V lookup: CDR1 NNHDY, CDR2 SYVADS.

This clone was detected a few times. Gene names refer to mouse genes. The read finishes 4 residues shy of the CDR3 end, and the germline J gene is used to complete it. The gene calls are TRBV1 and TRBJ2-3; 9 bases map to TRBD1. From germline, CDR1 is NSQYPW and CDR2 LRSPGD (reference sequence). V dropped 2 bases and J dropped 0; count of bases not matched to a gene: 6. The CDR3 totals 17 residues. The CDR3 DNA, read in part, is TGCACCTGCAGTGCAAAAGGACAGGGGTCTAGTGCAGAA. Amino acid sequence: CTCSAKGQGSSAE. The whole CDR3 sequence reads CTCSAKGQGSSAETLYF.

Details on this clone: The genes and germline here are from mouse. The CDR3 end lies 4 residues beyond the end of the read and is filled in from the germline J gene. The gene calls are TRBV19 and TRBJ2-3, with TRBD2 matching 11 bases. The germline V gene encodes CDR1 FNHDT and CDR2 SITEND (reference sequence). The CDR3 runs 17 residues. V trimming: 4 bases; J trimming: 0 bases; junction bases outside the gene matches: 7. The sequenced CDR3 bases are TGTGCCAGCAGTGACTGGGGGGGTGGATCTAGTGCAGAA. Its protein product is CASSDWGGGSSAE. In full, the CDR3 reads CASSDWGGGSSAETLYF.

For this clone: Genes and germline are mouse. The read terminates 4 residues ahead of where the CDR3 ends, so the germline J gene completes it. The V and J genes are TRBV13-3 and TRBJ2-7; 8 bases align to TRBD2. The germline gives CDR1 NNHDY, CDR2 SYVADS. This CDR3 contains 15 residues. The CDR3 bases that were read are TGTGCCAGCAGTGATCCGGGGGGGCGAAGGTAT. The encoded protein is CASSDPGGRRY. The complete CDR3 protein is CASSDPGGRRYEQYF.

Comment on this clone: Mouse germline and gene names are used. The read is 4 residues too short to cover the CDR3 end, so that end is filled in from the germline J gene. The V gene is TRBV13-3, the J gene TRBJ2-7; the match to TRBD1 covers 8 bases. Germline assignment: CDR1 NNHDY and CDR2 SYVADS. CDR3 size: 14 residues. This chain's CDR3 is CASSNQGAPYEQYF. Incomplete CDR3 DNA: TGTGCCAGCAGTAATCAGGGGGCCCCATAT.

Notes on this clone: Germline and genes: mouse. The chain's CDR3 is CASSDDGTKNTLYF. The covered CDR3 bases are TGTGCCAGCAGTGATGATGGGACAAAAAAC. The gene calls are TRBV13-3 and TRBJ2-4, with D maybe TRBD1 (6 bases). The sequence runs out 4 residues before the end of the CDR3; the remainder is reconstructed from the germline J gene. This CDR3 region has 14 residues. Germline-derived CDR1 and CDR2 are NNHDY and SYVADS.

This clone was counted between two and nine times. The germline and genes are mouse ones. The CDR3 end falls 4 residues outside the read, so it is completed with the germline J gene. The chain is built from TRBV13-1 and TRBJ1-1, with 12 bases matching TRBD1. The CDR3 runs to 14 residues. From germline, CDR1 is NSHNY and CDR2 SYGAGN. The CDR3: CASTAGTGGGEVFF. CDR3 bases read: TGTGCCAGCACCGCCGGGACAGGGGGCGGA.

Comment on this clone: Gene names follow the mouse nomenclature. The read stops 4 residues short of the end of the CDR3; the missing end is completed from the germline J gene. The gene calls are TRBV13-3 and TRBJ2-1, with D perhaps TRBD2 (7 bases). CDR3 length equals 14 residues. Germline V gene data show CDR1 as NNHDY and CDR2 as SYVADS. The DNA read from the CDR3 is TGTGCCAGCAGTGACACCGGGGGGCGAGCT. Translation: CASSDTGGRA. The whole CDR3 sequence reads CASSDTGGRAEQFF.

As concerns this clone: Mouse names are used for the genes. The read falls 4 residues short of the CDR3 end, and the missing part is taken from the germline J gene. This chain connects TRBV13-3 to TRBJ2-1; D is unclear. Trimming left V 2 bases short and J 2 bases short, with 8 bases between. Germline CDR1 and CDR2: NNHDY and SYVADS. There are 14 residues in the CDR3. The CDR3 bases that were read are TGTGCCAGCAGTGAAGACAATTACTATGCT. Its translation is CASSEDNYYA. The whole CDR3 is CASSEDNYYAEQFF.

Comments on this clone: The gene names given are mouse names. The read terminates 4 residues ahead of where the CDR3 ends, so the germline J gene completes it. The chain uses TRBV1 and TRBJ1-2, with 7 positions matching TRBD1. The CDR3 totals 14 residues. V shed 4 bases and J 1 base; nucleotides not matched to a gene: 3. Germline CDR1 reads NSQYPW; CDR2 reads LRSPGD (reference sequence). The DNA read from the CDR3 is TGCACCTGCAGTGAAACAGGGGTAAACTCC. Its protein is CTCSETGVNS. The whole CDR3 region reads CTCSETGVNSDYTF.

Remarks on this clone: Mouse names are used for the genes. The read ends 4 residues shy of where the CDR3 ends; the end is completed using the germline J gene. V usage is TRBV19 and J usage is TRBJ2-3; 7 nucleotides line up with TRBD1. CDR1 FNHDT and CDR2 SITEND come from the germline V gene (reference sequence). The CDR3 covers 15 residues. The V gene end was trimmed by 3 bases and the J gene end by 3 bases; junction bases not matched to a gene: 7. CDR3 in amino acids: CASSNPRTGAETLYF. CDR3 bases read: TGTGCCAGCAGTAATCCACGGACAGGAGCAGAA.

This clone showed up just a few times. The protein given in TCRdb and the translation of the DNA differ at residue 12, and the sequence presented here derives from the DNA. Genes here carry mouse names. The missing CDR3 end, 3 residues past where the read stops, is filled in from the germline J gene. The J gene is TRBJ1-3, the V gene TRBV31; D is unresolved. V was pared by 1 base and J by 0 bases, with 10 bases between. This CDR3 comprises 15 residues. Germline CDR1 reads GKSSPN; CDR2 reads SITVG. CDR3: CAWSPDTNSGNTLYF. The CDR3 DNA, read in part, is TGTGCCTGGAGTCCAGACACGAATTCTGGAAATACG. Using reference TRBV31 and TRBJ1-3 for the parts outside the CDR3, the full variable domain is AQTIHQWPVAEIKAVGSPLSLGCTIKGKSSPNLYWYWQATGGTLQQLFYSITVGQVESVVQLNLSASRPKDDQFILSTEKLLLSHSGFYLCAWSPDTNSGNTLYFGEGSRLIVV.

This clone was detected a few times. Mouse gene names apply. The CDR3 loop reads CASSSDSAEQFF. The sequenced CDR3 bases are TGTGCCAGCAGTTCCGACAGTGCT. V is TRBV13-3 and J is TRBJ2-1; a possible D gene is TRBD1 (5 bases). The read ends 4 residues early relative to the CDR3; the germline J gene fills the gap. CDR1 and CDR2 from the germline V gene are NNHDY and SYVADS. This CDR3 is built from 12 residues. V lost 4 bases to trimming and J lost 6 bases, with 8 bases between them.

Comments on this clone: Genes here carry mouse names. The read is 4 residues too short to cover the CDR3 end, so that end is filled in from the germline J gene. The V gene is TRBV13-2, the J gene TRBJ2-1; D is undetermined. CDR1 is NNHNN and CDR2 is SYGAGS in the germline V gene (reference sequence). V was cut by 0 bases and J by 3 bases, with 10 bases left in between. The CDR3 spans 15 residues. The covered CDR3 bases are TGTGCCAGCGGTGATGCATCGCAGAGCTATGCT. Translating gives CASGDASQSYA. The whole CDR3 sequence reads CASGDASQSYAEQFF.

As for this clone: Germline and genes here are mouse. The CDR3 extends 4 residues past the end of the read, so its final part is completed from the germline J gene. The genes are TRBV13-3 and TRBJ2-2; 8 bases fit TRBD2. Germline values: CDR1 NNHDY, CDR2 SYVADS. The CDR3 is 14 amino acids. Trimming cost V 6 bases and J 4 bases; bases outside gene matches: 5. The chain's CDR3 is CASMAGGSTGQLYF. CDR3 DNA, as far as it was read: TGTGCCAGCATGGCTGGGGGGTCCACCGGG.

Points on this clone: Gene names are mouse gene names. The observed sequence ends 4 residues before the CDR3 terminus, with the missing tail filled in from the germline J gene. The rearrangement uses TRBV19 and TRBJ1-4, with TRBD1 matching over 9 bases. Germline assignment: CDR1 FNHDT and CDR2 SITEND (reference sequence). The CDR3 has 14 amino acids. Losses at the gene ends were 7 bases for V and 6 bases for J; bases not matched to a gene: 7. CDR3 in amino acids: CASSGTGIDERLFF. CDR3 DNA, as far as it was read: TGTGCCAGCTCCGGGACAGGGATAGACGAA. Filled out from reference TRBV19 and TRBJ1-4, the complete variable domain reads GGIITQTPKFLIGQEGQKLTLKCQQNFNHDTMYWYRQDSGKGLRLIYYSITENDLQKGDLSEGYDASREKKSSFSLTVTSAQKNEMAVFLCASSGTGIDERLFFGHGTKLSVL.

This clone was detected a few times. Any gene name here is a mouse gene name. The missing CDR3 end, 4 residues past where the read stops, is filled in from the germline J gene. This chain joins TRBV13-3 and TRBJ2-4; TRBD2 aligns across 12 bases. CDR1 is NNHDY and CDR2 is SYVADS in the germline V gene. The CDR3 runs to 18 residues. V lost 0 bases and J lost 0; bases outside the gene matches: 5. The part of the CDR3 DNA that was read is TGTGCCAGCAGTGATGTGACTGGGGGGGCGCAGAGTCAAAAC. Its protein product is CASSDVTGGAQSQN. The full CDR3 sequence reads CASSDVTGGAQSQNTLYF.